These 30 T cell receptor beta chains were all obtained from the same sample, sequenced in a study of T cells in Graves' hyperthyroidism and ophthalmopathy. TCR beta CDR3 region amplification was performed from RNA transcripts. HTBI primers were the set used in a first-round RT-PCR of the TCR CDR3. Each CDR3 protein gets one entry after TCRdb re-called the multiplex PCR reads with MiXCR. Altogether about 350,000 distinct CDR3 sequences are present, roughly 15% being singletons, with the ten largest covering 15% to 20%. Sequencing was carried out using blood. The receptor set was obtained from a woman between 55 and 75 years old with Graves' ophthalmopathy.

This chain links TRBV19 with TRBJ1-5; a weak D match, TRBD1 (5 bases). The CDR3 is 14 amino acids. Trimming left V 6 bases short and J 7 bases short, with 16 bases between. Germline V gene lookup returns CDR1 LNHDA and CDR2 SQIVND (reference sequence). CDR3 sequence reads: CASRHPQRGQPQHF. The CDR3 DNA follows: TGTGCCAGTAGACATCCCCAAAGGGGACAGCCCCAGCATTTT.

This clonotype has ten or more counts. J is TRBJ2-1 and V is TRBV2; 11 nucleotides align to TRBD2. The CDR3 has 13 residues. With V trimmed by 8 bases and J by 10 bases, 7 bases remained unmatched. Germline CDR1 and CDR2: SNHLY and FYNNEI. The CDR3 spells CASGLAGWAEQFF. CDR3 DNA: TGTGCCAGCGGACTAGCGGGCTGGGCGGAGCAGTTCTTC.

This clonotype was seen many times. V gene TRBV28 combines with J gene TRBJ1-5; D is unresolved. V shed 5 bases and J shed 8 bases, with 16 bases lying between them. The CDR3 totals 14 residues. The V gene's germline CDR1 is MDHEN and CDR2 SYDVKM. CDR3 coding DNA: TGTGCCAGCAGTCCCGCCTTGAGCCGGAAGCCCCAGCATTTT. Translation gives CASSPALSRKPQHF.

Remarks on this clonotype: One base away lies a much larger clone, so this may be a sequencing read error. CDR3 region: CASSLGRGRNIQYF. DNA of the CDR3: TGTGCCAGCAGTCTTGGCAGGGGGCGAAACATTCAGTACTTC. V gene TRBV6-2 or TRBV6-3 combines with J gene TRBJ2-4, with TRBD1 matching 8 bases. Trimming removed 5 bases from V and 6 bases from J; junction bases left unmatched: 6. Per the germline V gene, CDR1 is MNHEY and CDR2 is SVGEGT. The CDR3 contains 14 residues.

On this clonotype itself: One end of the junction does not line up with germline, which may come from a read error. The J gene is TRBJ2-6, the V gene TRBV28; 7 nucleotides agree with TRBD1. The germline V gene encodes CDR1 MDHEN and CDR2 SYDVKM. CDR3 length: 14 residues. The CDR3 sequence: CVTGSNSGANVLTF. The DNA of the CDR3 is TGCGTGACAGGGTCTAATTCTGGGGCCAACGTCCTGACTTTC.

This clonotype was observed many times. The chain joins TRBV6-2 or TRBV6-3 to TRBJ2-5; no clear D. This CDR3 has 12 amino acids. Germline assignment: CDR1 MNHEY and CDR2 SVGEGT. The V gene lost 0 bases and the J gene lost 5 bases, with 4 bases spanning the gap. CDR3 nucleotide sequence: TGTGCCAGCAGTTACTCCGGGGAGACCCAGTACTTC. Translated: CASSYSGETQYF.

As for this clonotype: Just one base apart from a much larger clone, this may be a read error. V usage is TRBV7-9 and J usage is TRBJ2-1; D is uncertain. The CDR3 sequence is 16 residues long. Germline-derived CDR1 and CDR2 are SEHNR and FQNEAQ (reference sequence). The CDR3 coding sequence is TGTGCCAGCAGCTCCTCTATGGGTCGGCCTTACAGTGAGCAGTTCTTC. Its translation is CASSSSMGRPYSEQFF. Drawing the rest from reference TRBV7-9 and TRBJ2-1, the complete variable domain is DTGVSQNPRHKITKRGQNVTFRCDPISEHNRLYWYRQTLGQGPEFLTYFQNEAQLEKSRLLSDRFSAERPKGSFSTLEIQRTEQGDSAMYLCASSSSMGRPYSEQFFGPGTRLTVL.

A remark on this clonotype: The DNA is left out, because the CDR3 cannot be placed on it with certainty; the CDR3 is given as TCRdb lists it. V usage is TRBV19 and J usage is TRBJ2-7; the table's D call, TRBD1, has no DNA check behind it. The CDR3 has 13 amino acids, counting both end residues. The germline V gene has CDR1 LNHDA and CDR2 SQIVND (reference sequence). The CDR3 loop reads CTSVPGPSGEQYF.

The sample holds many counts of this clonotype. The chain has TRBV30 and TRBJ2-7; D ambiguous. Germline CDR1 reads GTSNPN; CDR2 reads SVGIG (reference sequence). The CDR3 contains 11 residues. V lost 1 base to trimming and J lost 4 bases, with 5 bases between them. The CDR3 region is CAWSASYEQYF. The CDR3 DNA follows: TGTGCCTGGAGTGCCAGTTACGAGCAGTACTTC.

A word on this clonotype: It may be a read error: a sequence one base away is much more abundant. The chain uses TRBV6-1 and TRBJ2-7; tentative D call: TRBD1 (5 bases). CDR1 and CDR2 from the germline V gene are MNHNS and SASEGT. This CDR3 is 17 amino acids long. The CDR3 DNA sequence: TGTGCCAGCGGTGAAGCGCTTCAGGGAAAGTTGTCCTACGAGCAGTACTTC. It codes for CASGEALQGKLSYEQYF.

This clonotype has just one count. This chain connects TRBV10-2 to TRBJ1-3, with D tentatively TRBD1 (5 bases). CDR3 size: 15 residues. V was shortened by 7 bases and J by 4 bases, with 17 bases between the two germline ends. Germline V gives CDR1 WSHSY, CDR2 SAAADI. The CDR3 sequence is CASKPIGGEGNTIYF. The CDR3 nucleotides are TGCGCCAGCAAACCCATCGGAGGGGAAGGAAACACCATATATTTT.

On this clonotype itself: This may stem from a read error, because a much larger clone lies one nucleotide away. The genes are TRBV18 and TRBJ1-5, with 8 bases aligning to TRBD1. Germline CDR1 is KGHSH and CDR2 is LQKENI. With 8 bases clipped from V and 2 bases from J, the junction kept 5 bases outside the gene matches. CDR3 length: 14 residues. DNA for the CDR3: TGTGCCAGCCCCTCGACAGGGGGCAATCAGCCCCAGCATTTT. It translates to CASPSTGGNQPQHF. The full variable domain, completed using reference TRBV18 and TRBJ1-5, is NAGVMQNPRHLVRRRGQEARLRCSPMKGHSHVYWYRQLPEEGLKFMVYLQKENIIDESGMPKERFSAEFPKEGPSILRIQQVVRGDSAAYFCASPSTGGNQPQHFGDGTRLSIL.

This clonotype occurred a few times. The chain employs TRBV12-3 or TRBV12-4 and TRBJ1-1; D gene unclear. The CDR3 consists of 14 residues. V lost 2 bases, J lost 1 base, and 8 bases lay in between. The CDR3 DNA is TGTGCCAGCAGTTTACGTGGGCCGAACACTGAAGCTTTCTTT. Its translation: CASSLRGPNTEAFF.

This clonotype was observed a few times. CDR3 loop: CATSDPGSMGADTQYF. The CDR3 DNA reads as TGTGCCACCAGTGATCCCGGGTCAATGGGGGCAGATACGCAGTATTTT. The chain uses TRBV24-1 and TRBJ2-3; perhaps D is TRBD1 or TRBD2 (5 bases each). The CDR3 spans 16 residues. The germline V gene encodes CDR1 KGHDR and CDR2 SFDVKD. V was trimmed by 3 bases and J by 4 bases, leaving 16 bases between them.

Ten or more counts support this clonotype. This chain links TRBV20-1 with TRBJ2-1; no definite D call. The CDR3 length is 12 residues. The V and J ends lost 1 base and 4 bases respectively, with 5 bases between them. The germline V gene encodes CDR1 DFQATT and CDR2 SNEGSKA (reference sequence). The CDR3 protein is CSARADYNEQFF. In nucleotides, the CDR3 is TGCAGTGCTAGAGCTGATTACAATGAGCAGTTCTTC.

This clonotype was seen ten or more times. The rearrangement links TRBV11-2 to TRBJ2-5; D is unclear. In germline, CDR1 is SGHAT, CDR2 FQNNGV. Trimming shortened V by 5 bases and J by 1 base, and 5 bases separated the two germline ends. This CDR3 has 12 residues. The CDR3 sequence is CASSGSQETQYF. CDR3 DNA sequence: TGTGCCAGCAGCGGGTCCCAAGAGACCCAGTACTTC.

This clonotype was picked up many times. In nucleotides, the CDR3 is TGTGCCAGTACCAGCGAGAGCGGCTCCGGGGAGCTGTTTTTT. It translates to CASTSESGSGELFF. This chain uses TRBV2 with TRBJ2-2; possibly TRBD2 for D (5 bases). Trimming stripped 9 bases from V and 6 bases from J, with 17 bases between. Germline loops: CDR1 SNHLY, CDR2 FYNNEI. This CDR3 has 14 residues.

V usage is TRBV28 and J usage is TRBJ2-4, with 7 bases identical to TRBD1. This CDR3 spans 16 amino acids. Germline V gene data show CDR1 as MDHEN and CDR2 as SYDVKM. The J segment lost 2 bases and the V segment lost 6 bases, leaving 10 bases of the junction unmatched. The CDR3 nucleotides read TGTGCCAGCAGAACCGGAACAGGGGTATCCAAAAACATTCAGTACTTC. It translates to CASRTGTGVSKNIQYF.

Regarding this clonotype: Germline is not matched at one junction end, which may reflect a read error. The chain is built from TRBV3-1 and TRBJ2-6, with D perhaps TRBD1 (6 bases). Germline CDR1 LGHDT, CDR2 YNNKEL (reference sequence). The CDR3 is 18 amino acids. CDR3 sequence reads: CASSQDHGQSSGANVPTF. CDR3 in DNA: TGTGCCAGCAGCCAAGATCACGGACAGAGCTCTGGGGCCAACGTCCCGACTTTC.

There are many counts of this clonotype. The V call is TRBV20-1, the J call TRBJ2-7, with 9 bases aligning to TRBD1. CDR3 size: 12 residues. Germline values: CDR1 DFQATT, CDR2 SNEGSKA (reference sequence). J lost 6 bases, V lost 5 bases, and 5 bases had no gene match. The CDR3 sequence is CSAAQGAFEQYF. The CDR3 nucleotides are TGCAGTGCTGCACAGGGGGCTTTCGAGCAGTACTTC.

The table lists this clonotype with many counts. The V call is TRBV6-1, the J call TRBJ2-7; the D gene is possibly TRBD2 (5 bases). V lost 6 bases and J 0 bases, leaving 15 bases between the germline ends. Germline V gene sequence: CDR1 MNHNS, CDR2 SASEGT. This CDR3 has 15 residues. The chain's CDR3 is CASSRERRGSYEQYF. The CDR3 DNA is TGTGCCAGCAGCCGAGAGCGACGGGGCTCCTACGAGCAGTACTTC.

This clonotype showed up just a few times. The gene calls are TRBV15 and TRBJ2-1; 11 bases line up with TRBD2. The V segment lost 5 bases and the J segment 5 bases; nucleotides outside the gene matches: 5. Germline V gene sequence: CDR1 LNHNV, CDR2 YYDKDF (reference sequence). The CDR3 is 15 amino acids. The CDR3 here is CATSLSGRGNNEQFF. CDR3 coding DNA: TGTGCCACCAGCCTTAGCGGGAGGGGGAACAATGAGCAGTTCTTC.

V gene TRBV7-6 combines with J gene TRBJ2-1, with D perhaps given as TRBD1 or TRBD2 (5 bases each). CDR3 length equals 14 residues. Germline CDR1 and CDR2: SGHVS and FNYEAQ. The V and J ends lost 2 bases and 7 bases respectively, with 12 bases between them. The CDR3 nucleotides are TGTGCCAGCAGCTTATTTGGGGGAAGGAATGAGCAGTTCTTC. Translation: CASSLFGGRNEQFF. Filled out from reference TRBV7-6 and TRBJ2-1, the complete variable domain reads GAGVSQSPRYKVTKRGQDVALRCDPISGHVSLYWYRQALGQGPEFLTYFNYEAQQDKSGLPNDRFSAERPEGSISTLTIQRTEQRDSAMYRCASSLFGGRNEQFFGPGTRLTVL.

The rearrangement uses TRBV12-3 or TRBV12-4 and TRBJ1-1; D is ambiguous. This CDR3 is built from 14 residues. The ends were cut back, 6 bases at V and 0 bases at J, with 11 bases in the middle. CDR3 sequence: CASSLAAMNTEAFF. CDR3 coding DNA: TGTGCCAGCAGCCTTGCGGCAATGAACACTGAAGCTTTCTTT.

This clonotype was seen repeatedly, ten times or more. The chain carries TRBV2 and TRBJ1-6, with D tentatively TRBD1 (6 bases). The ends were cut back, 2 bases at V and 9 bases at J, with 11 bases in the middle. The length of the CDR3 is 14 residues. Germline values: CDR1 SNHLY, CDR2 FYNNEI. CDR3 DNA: TGTGCCAGCAGTGAAAGGGGGATTGGTTCACCCCTCCACTTT. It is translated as CASSERGIGSPLHF.

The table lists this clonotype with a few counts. CDR3 DNA sequence: TGCAGTGCTTGCCGGGACAGGGACAATCAGCCCCAGCATTTT. This sequence encodes CSACRDRDNQPQHF. The J gene is TRBJ1-5, the V gene TRBV20-1; 9 nucleotides line up with TRBD1. This CDR3 has 14 amino acids. V was pared by 5 bases and J by 3 bases, with 5 bases of the junction left unmatched. Germline V CDR1 and CDR2: DFQATT, SNEGSKA (reference sequence).

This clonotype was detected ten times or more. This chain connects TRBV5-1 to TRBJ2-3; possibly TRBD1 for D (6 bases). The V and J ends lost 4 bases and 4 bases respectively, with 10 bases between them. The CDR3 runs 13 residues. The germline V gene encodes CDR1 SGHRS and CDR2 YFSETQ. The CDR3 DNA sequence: TGCGCCAGCAGCCCGACAGGCCCAGATACGCAGTATTTT. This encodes CASSPTGPDTQYF.

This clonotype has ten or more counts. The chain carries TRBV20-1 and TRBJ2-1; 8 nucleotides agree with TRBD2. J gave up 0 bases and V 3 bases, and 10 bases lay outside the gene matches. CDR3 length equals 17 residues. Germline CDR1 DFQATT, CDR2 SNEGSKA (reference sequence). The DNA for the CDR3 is TGCAGTGCTAGGGCTTACCGAGCGGGAGACTCCTACAATGAGCAGTTCTTC. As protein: CSARAYRAGDSYNEQFF.

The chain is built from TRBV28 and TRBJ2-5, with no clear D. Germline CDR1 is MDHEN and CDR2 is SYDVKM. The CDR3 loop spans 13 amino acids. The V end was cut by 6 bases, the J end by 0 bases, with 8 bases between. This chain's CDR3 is CASSPQDQETQYF. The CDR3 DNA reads TGTGCCAGCAGCCCTCAGGACCAAGAGACCCAGTACTTC.

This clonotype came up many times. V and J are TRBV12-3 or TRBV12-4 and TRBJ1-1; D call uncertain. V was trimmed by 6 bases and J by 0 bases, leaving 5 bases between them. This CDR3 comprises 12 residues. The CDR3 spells CASRAVNTEAFF. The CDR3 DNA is TGTGCCAGCAGGGCTGTGAACACTGAAGCTTTCTTT.